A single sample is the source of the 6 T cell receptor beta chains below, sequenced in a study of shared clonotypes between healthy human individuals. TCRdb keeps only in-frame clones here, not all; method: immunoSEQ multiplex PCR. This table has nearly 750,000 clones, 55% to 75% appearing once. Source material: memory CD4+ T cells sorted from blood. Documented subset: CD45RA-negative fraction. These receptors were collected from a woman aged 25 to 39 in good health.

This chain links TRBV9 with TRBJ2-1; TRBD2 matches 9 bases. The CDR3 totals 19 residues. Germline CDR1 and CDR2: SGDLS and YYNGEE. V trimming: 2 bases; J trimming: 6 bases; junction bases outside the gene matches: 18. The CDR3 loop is CASSVEPLAGAGRGNEQFF. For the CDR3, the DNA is TGTGCCAGCAGCGTGGAACCATTAGCGGGAGCGGGGAGGGGCAATGAGCAGTTCTTC.

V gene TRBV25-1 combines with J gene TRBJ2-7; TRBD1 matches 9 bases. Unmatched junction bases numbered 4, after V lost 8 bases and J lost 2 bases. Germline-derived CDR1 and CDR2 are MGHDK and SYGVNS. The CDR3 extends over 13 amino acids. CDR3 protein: CASGRDRAYEQYF. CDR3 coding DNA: TGTGCCAGCGGGCGGGACAGGGCCTACGAGCAGTACTTC.

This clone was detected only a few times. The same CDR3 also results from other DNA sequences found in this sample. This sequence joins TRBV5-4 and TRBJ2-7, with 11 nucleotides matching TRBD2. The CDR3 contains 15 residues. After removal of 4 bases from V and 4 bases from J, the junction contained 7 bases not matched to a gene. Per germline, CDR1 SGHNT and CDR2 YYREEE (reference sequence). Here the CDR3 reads CASSQGLAETYEQYF. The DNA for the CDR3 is TGTGCCAGCAGCCAGGGACTAGCGGAGACTTACGAGCAGTACTTC.

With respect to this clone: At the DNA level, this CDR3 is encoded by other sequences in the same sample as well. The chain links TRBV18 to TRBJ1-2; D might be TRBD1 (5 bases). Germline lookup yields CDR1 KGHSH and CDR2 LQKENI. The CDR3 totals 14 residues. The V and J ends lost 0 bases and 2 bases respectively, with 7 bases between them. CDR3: CASSPPGANYGYTF. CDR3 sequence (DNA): TGTGCCAGCTCACCACCAGGGGCGAACTATGGCTACACCTTC.

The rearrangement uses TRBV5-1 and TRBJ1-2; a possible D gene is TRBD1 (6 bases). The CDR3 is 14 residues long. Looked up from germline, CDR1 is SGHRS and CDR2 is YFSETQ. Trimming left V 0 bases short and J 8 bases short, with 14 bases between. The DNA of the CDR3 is TGCGCCAGCAGCTTGGAGTTCAGGGGCTGGGGCTACACCTTC. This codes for CASSLEFRGWGYTF.

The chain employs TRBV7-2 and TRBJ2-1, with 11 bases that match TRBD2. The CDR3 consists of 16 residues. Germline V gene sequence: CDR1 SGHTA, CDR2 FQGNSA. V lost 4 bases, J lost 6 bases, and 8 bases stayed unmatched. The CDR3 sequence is CASSSQLAGVGNEQFF. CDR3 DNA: TGTGCCAGCAGCTCGCAACTAGCGGGAGTGGGCAATGAGCAGTTCTTC.